Below, 10 T cell receptor beta chains from the same sample are listed, as sequenced in a study of cytomegalovirus exposure and HLA in healthy donors. Primers included in the PCR were 60 Vbeta and 13 Jbeta primers. The assay was immunoSEQ multiplex PCR, and TCRdb's table has in-frame clones only and misses some. The repertoire holds about 160,000 clones, with about four fifths as singletons. The material sequenced was PBMCs. Every receptor here comes from a woman between 45 and 65 years old in good health and CMV-seronegative.

This clone showed up just a few times. The chain links TRBV6-6 to TRBJ1-3; a weak D match, TRBD1 (5 bases). V shed 10 bases and J shed 1 base, with 8 bases lying between them. The CDR3 spans 12 residues. Germline-derived CDR1 and CDR2 are MNHNY and SVGAGI (reference sequence). In DNA form, the CDR3 reads TGTGCCATGCGGGGGTCTGGAAACACCATATATTTT. Encoded protein: CAMRGSGNTIYF.

The genes are TRBV2 and TRBJ1-1; 7 nucleotides align to TRBD1. CDR3 length: 14 amino acids. Germline lookup yields CDR1 SNHLY and CDR2 FYNNEI. With 10 bases clipped from V and 0 bases from J, the junction kept 8 bases outside the gene matches. CDR3 DNA sequence: TGTGCCACGACCGGGACAGATATGAACACTGAAGCTTTCTTT. As protein: CATTGTDMNTEAFF.

Only one count was recorded for this clone. The chain couples TRBV27 to TRBJ1-5; perhaps TRBD1 as D (5 bases). The V and J ends lost 5 bases and 0 bases respectively, with 20 bases between them. Germline assignment: CDR1 MNHEY and CDR2 SMNVEV (reference sequence). The CDR3 spans 18 residues. The CDR3 bases are TGTGCCAGCAGTCCCCGGGGAGGGGTGATTAATAGCAATCAGCCCCAGCATTTT. Residues: CASSPRGGVINSNQPQHF.

This chain uses TRBV2 with TRBJ1-1; weak D call: TRBD1 (5 bases). Trimming removed 3 bases from V and 6 bases from J, with 14 bases in between. In germline, CDR1 is SNHLY, CDR2 FYNNEI. The CDR3 loop spans 14 amino acids. In DNA, the CDR3 is TGTGCCAGCAGTGAGGGGGGTTTGAGCGCTGAAGCTTTCTTT. Its protein is CASSEGGLSAEAFF.

This chain connects TRBV19 to TRBJ2-2; D is possibly TRBD2 (5 bases). V shed 4 bases and J shed 3 bases, with 9 bases lying between them. The CDR3 length is 14 residues. From germline, CDR1 is LNHDA and CDR2 SQIVND (reference sequence). The CDR3 bases are TGTGCCAGTAGTACCGGACTCTACACCGGGGAGCTGTTTTTT. It is translated as CASSTGLYTGELFF. Complete variable domain (other parts from reference TRBV19 and TRBJ2-2): DGGITQSPKYLFRKEGQNVTLSCEQNLNHDAMYWYRQDPGQGLRLIYYSQIVNDFQKGDIAEGYSVSREKKESFPLTVTSAQKNPTAFYLCASSTGLYTGELFFGEGSRLTVL.

The CDR3 bases are TGTGCCAGCAGCTTGGACAGAAACTCCTACGAGCAGTACTTC. As protein: CASSLDRNSYEQYF. The chain has TRBV5-7 and TRBJ2-7; D gene unclear. TRBV5-7 is placed among ORFs of uncertain function. The CDR3 is 14 residues long. Trimming pared 0 bases from V and 0 bases from J, leaving 7 bases between.

The chain is built from TRBV7-9 and TRBJ1-2; 11 bases map to TRBD1. CDR1 SEHNR and CDR2 FQNEAQ come from the germline V gene (reference sequence). V trimming: 4 bases; J trimming: 7 bases; junction bases outside the gene matches: 8. The CDR3 has 15 residues. The CDR3 region is CASSSSGTGGGGYTF. For the CDR3, the DNA is TGTGCCAGCAGCTCATCCGGGACAGGGGGAGGTGGCTACACCTTC.

V is TRBV6-5 and J is TRBJ1-5, with 8 bases identical to TRBD1. From germline, CDR1 is MNHEY and CDR2 SVGAGI. The CDR3 has 16 residues. After removal of 4 bases from V and 3 bases from J, the junction contained 8 bases not matched to a gene. In nucleotides, the CDR3 is TGTGCCAGCAGTTCTTACCGACAGGGGAACAATCAGCCCCAGCATTTT. Protein: CASSSYRQGNNQPQHF.

The chain joins TRBV5-6 to TRBJ2-3; D ambiguous. Germline V gene lookup returns CDR1 SGHDT and CDR2 YYEEEE. The CDR3 runs 14 residues. Trimming removed 3 bases at V and 1 base at J, with 9 bases between. The CDR3 region has the DNA TGTGCCAGCAGCTCAGGATCCCGCACAGATACGCAGTATTTT. This encodes CASSSGSRTDTQYF. The variable domain in full, completed from reference TRBV5-6 and TRBJ2-3, reads DAGVTQSPTHLIKTRGQQVTLRCSPKSGHDTVSWYQQALGQGPQFIFQYYEEEERQRGNFPDRFSGHQFPNYSSELNVNALLLGDSALYLCASSSGSRTDTQYFGPGTRLTVL.

The chain is built from TRBV7-2 and TRBJ1-1; 7 bases line up with TRBD1. J was trimmed by 0 bases and V by 2 bases; bases with no gene match: 9. The germline V gene encodes CDR1 SGHTA and CDR2 FQGNSA. The CDR3 spans 17 residues. This CDR3 reads CASSLYGYGTVNTEAFF. The CDR3, as DNA: TGTGCCAGCAGCTTATACGGTTATGGGACAGTGAACACTGAAGCTTTCTTT.